This T cell receptor (beta chain) was profiled in a study of metastatic and nonmetastatic thyroid tumors. The study's findings and limits: TCR beta diversity was reportedly significantly higher in malignant thyroid tumors than benign nodules, in blood and tumor.

The CDR3 is 14 residues long. Germline V lookup: CDR1 MDHEN, CDR2 SYDVKM. V was cut by 0 bases and J by 2 bases, with 8 bases left in between. Worth noting for this clone: The antigen is undetermined. This may be a read error: a much more frequent sequence differs by one nucleotide.

TCRdb recomputed clones from the PCR reads via MiXCR. The sample comprises over 25,000 clones, 7% to 8% of which are singletons, and about 45% rests with the top ten. All patients were untreated before thyroid surgery. The V call is TRBV28, the J call TRBJ2-7; D not certain. The source is a female donor with papillary thyroid cancer or a benign thyroid nodule (not recorded which). Some clones in this sample may be carry-over from other donors' samples. What was sequenced was blood. The CDR3 protein is CASSLCGSTYEQYF. In nucleotides, the CDR3 is TGTGCCAGCAGTTTATGCGGTTCAACCTACGAGCAGTACTTC.